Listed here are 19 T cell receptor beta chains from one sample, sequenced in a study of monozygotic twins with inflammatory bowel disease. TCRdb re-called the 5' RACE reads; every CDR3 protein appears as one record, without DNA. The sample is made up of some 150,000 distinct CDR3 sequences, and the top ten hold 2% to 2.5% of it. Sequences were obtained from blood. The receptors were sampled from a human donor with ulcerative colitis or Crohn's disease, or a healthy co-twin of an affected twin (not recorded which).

CDR3 in amino acids: CASSFIGGSPDTEAFF. The gene calls are TRBV7-9 and TRBJ1-1. CDR3 length: 16 amino acids. In germline, CDR1 is SEHNR, CDR2 FQNEAQ (reference sequence).

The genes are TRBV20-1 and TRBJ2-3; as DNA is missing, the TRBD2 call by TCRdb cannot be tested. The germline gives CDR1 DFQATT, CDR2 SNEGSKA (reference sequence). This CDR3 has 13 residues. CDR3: CSPLTSVTDTQYF.

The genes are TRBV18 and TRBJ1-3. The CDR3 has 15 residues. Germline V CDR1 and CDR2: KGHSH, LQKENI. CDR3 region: CASSPDLISGNTIYF.

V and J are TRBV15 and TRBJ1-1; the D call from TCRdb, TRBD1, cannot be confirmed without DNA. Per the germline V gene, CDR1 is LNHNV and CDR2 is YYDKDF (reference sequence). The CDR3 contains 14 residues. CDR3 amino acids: CATSQDRVNTEAFF.

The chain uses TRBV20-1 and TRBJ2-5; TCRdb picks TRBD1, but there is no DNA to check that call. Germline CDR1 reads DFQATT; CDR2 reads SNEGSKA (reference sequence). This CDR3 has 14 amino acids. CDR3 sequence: CSAATGTGRETQYF.

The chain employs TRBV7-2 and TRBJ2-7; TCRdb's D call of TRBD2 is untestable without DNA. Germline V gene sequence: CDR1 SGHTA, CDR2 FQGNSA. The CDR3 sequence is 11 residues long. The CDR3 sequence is CASGPQYEQYF.

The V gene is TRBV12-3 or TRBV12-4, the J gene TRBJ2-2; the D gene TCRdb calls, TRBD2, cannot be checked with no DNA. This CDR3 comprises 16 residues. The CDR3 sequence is CASKTTVRGDTGELFF.

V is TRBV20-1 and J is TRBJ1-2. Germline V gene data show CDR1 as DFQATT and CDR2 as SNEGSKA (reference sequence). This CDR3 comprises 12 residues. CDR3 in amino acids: CSATSPNYGYTF.

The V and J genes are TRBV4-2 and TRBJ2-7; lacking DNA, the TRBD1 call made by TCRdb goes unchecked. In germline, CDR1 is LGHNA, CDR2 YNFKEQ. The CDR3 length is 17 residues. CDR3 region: CASSRWTEPGQSYEQYF.

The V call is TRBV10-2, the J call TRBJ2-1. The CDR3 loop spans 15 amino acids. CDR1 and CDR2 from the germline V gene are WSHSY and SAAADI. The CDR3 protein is CASSEGVGSYNEQFF.

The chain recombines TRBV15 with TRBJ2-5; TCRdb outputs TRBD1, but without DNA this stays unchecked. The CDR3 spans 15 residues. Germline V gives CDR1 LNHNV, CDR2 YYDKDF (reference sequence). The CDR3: CATSRVGQSGETQYF.

CDR3 loop: CASSSTGILETQYF. The chain uses TRBV7-3 and TRBJ2-5; TCRdb returns TRBD1, unconfirmable since there is no DNA. Germline V gene lookup returns CDR1 SGHTA and CDR2 FQGTGA. This CDR3 is built from 14 residues.

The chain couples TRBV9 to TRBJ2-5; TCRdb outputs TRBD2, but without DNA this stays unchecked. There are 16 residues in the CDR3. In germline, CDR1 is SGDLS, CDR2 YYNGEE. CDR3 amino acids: CASSVVGRRDQETQYF.

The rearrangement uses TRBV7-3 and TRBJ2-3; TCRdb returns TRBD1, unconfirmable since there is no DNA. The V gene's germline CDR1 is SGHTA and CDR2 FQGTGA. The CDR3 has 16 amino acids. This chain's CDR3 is CASSLTGTAFTDTQYF.

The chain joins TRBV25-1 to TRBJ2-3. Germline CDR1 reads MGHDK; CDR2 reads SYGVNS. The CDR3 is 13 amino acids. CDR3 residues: CASSASATDTQYF.

CDR3 sequence reads: CASSVEIQGYTF. The V call is TRBV2, the J call TRBJ1-2. This CDR3 is 12 amino acids long. CDR1 SNHLY and CDR2 FYNNEI come from the germline V gene.

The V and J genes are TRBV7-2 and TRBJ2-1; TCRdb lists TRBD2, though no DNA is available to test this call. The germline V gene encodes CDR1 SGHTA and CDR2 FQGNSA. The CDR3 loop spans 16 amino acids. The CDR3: CASSSQRMVASDEQFF.

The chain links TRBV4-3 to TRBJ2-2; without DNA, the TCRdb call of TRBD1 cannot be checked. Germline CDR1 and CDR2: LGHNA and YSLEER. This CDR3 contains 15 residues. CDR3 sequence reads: CASSQARDGGGELFF.

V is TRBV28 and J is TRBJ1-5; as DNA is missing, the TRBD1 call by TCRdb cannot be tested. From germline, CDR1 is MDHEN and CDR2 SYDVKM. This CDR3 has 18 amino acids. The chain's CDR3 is CASSPVQNREISNQPQHF.